The text below deals with one TCR beta chain. Its antigen is still unknown. No much larger clone exists at a distance of one base, and base qualities are not known. Collaborating institutions collected whole blood in K2EDTA tubes following their own protocols. For TCRbeta analysis, collaborators shipped samples in one of three forms: frozen whole blood, isolated PBMCs, or DNA extracted from either of those sample types. The data derive from a study of blood T cell repertoires in COVID-19 (dated by TCRdb to 2018 to 2020). Notes on the research overall: Samples from collaborators originated in the United States, Italy and Spain and spanned both the acute and convalescent phases of COVID-19. The samples were drawn from the first 160 participants of the ongoing ImmuneRACE study and from over a thousand subjects provided by 6 global collaborators. The repertoires were released in a freely available public database intended as a resource for research on the immune response to SARS-CoV-2. The material from the prospective study consisted of cDNA or gDNA derived from T cells, B-cell-depleted T cells, or PBMCs. A de-identified subject ID, COVID-19 status, age in years and sex were almost always included in the sample metadata. Deeply sampled blood TCRbeta repertoires from subjects exposed to, actively infected with, or recovered from COVID-19 were included in the dataset. Where available, HLA class I and class II types were taken from metadata supplied by the sample provider and were not determined by assay-based typing.

Sequences SGHRS (CDR1) and YFSETQ (CDR2) are obtained from the germline V gene. Spanning cysteine to phenylalanine, the CDR3 consists of 11 amino acids. The DNA shown is the 33-base CDR3, in frame from base 1. Between the V and J ends, shortened by 5 bases and 9 bases respectively, the junction contains 9 bases. General findings and caveats noted by the study authors: The amount of clinical and demographic metadata varied by source and participant and was provided uncurated.

TCRbeta CDR3 regions were amplified from genomic DNA using the immunoSEQ Assay, a bias-controlled multiplex PCR. On the authors' methods: Within the assay, amplification of reference gene primers was used to estimate how many nucleated cells each sample contained. To quantify the absolute abundance of each unique TCRbeta CDR3 rearrangement, sequence reads were collapsed and filtered. Productive Simpson clonality was computed per sample as the square root of Simpson's diversity index over productive rearrangements. TCRdb obtained this table from immuneACCESS and retained in-frame rearrangements with V and J assigned. These tables miss some clones; where compared with another copy, unresolved V genes account for less than half of the shortfall, and the remainder is unexplained. V, J and clone size are those of that table, while D and trimming were read from the DNA. The sample table records 150,000 or so clones; about 80% of these occur just once. 1.5% to 2% of the sample rests with the top ten.

The clonotype comes from a human donor in a cohort sampled during active COVID-19. Sequencing was done on a sample of peripheral blood. In this chain, TRBV5-1 is recombined with TRBJ2-1, with TRBD2 tentatively as D gene (7 bases match). CDR3 loop: CASRGGPEQFF. The DNA sequence is as follows: TGCGCCAGCAGGGGGGGGCCTGAGCAGTTCTTC.